This TCR beta chain was recovered during a study of CD8+CD57+ T cells in acquired aplastic anemia. Study-level information: Isolated CD4+ and CD8+ cells, once sorted, yielded DNA averaging about 3.4 ug. An average of about 9.8 million reads for CD4+ cells was obtained from healthy donors. Broader study findings: Patients and controls had CD8+ Simpson's diversity values that were not significantly distinct.

Germline CDR1 reads SGDLS; CDR2 reads YYNGEE. CDR3 length equals 17 residues. V lost 0 bases and J lost 8, with 18 bases in between. For CDR3 and TCR beta VDJ profiling, genomic DNA was the template used. One entry per CDR3 protein, called by TCRdb with MiXCR from the reads. The top ten clones hold more than 3.5% of a sample with some 410,000 distinct CDR3 sequences, 55% to 70% of them seen once. Concerning this clonotype: The antigen remains undetermined.

The specimen sequenced was sorted CD4+, CD8+, or CD8+CD57+ T cells (not recorded which) from PBMCs. The receptor was derived from a human donor in good health, serving as a control. V and J are TRBV9 and TRBJ1-6; a weak D match, TRBD1 (5 bases). The CDR3 is CASSVAVRGVVDSPLHF. The CDR3 region has the DNA TGTGCCAGCAGCGTAGCGGTCCGGGGGGTAGTTGATTCACCCCTCCACTTT.